The 8 T cell receptor beta chains reported below all come from one sample, sequenced in a study of metastatic and nonmetastatic thyroid tumors (dated by TCRdb to the early 2020s). Libraries were made using PCR. Sequencing relied on an Illumina HiSeq 4000. The public reads were reanalyzed by TCRdb: fastp trimming at Q25, MiXCR alignment, in-frame beta chains only. The sample table holds roughly 20,000 clones, of which approximately 16% were seen once. The ten largest make up about a fifth of the sample. No treatment had been received by any patient before thyroid surgery. The source material was blood. Receptor source: a male donor with papillary thyroid cancer or a benign thyroid nodule (not recorded which). Some clones in this sample may be carry-over from other donors' samples.

Many counts were recorded for this clone. The V gene is TRBV19, the J gene TRBJ2-3, with 8 positions matching TRBD1. The junction had 12 bases not matched to a gene; V was cut back by 5 bases and J by 5 bases. The CDR3 contains 16 residues. Germline values: CDR1 LNHDA, CDR2 SQIVND (reference sequence). Written as DNA, the CDR3 is TGTGCCAGTAGTCCGAGGACAGGGCCCTATTTAGATACGCAGTATTTT. The encoded protein is CASSPRTGPYLDTQYF.

The table lists this clone with many counts. The chain uses TRBV19 and TRBJ2-7; D is undetermined. Germline V gene data show CDR1 as LNHDA and CDR2 as SQIVND (reference sequence). Trimming stripped 4 bases from V and 4 bases from J, with 17 bases between. The length of the CDR3 is 15 residues. CDR3 sequence: CASSTLEVPYYEQYF. DNA for the CDR3: TGTGCCAGTAGTACATTAGAAGTCCCATATTACGAGCAGTACTTC.

A remark on this clone: Compared with germline, one end of the junction differs, possibly owing to a read error. The V and J genes are TRBV30 and TRBJ2-7; D gene unclear. CDR3 size: 12 residues. Germline CDR1 is GTSNPN and CDR2 is SVGIG (reference sequence). The CDR3, as DNA: TGCGCCTGGGAAGGTCCCTCCTACGATCAGTACTTC. Its protein is CAWEGPSYDQYF. Full variable domain (rest looked up from reference TRBV30 and TRBJ2-7): SQTIHQWPATLVQPVGSPLSLECTVEGTSNPNLYWYRQAAGRGLQLLFYSVGIGQISSEVPQNLSASRPQDRQFILSSKKLLLSDSGFYLCAWEGPSYDQYFGPGTRLTVT.

This clone ranks as medium-sized. The chain carries TRBV11-3 and TRBJ2-7; 9 nucleotides align to TRBD1. V lost 5 bases, J lost 4 bases, and 12 bases stayed unmatched. Looked up from germline, CDR1 is SGHNT and CDR2 is YENEEA. The CDR3 sequence is 16 residues long. The CDR3 DNA is TGTGCCAGCAGCCCCCACCGGGACAGGGTTTATTACGAGCAGTACTTC. Amino acids: CASSPHRDRVYYEQYF.

This chain uses TRBV11-1 with TRBJ2-1, with D perhaps TRBD1 (6 bases). The CDR3 totals 15 residues. Per the germline V gene, CDR1 is SGHAT and CDR2 is FQDESV (reference sequence). With 5 bases removed from V and 6 bases from J, the gap between germline ends came to 17 bases. The CDR3 DNA reads TGTGCCAGCAGCGTCCACAGGGTTAGGGGCAATGAGCAGTTCTTC. This translates into CASSVHRVRGNEQFF.

This clone was found many times. This chain connects TRBV28 to TRBJ2-7, with 9 bases fitting TRBD2. Germline CDR1 is MDHEN and CDR2 is SYDVKM. V trimming: 4 bases; J trimming: 3 bases; junction bases outside the gene matches: 4. The CDR3 loop spans 14 amino acids. The CDR3 DNA reads as TGTGCCAGCAGTTCTAGCGGGACCTACTACGAGCAGTACTTC. Amino acids: CASSSSGTYYEQYF.

This clone was picked up many times. The CDR3 spells CASSPRGPGLYYNEQFF. CDR3 nucleotides: TGTGCCAGTAGTCCTCGGGGCCCCGGGCTATATTACAATGAGCAGTTCTTC. The chain has TRBV19 and TRBJ2-1; D might be TRBD1 or TRBD2, each matching 5 bases. The germline CDR1 and CDR2 sequences are LNHDA and SQIVND (reference sequence). Trimming pared 5 bases from V and 4 bases from J, leaving 21 bases between. CDR3 length: 17 amino acids.

This clone was detected ten times or more. This sequence joins TRBV5-4 and TRBJ2-1; D gene unclear. V lost 4 bases to trimming and J lost 14 bases, with 13 bases between them. The CDR3 totals 11 residues. CDR1 and CDR2 from the germline V gene are SGHNT and YYREEE (reference sequence). CDR3 in DNA: TGTGCCAGCAGCATGACGAAAGAGGAGTTCTTC. It translates to CASSMTKEEFF.